Presented here are 11 T cell receptor beta chains from one specimen sequenced in a study of shared clonotypes between healthy human individuals. Naive CD8 cells lacked CD45RO and underwent positive selection for CCR7, leaving out terminally differentiated effector memory CD45RA+ cells. Profiled with immunoSEQ multiplex PCR; TCRdb holds only in-frame clones, not every one. The sample has roughly 2,000,000 clones, about 93% seen once. The source material was naive CD8+ T cells from PBMCs. Receptor source: a young man in good health. Some clones in this sample may be carry-over from other donors' samples.

J is TRBJ1-5 and V is TRBV2; D may be TRBD1 (5 bases). CDR1 is SNHLY, CDR2 FYNNEI, per germline. The CDR3 is 14 residues long. The V and J ends lost 2 bases and 7 bases respectively, with 12 bases between them. CDR3 sequence reads: CASSEWGRGQPQHF. The CDR3 DNA is TGTGCCAGCAGTGAATGGGGTAGGGGCCAGCCCCAGCATTTT.

The V and J genes are TRBV7-9 and TRBJ1-2; D unresolved. Germline values: CDR1 SEHNR, CDR2 FQNEAQ (reference sequence). The V gene lost 4 bases and the J gene lost 5 bases, with 17 bases spanning the gap. The CDR3 length is 15 residues. Here the CDR3 DNA reads TGTGCCAGCAGCTATTTTCCGGACGGCAGTTATGGCTACACCTTC. It yields the protein CASSYFPDGSYGYTF.

The chain employs TRBV11-2 and TRBJ1-2, with 7 nucleotides matching TRBD1. CDR1 and CDR2 from the germline V gene are SGHAT and FQNNGV. Trimming removed 5 bases from V and 8 bases from J; junction bases left unmatched: 14. This CDR3 has 15 residues. The CDR3 sequence is CASSDTGAILRGYTF. The DNA of the CDR3 is TGTGCCAGCAGCGATACAGGGGCCATTCTCCGCGGCTACACCTTC. Combining the CDR3 with reference TRBV11-2 and TRBJ1-2 gives the whole variable domain EAGVAQSPRYKIIEKRQSVAFWCNPISGHATLYWYQQILGQGPKLLIQFQNNGVVDDSQLPKDRFSAERLKGVDSTLKIQPAKLEDSAVYLCASSDTGAILRGYTFGSGTRLTVV.

The chain has TRBV2 and TRBJ2-1; D ambiguous. V lost 7 bases and J 4 bases, leaving 17 bases between the germline ends. The CDR3 spans 15 residues. The germline gives CDR1 SNHLY, CDR2 FYNNEI. The CDR3 spells CASILGFANYNEQFF. DNA for the CDR3: TGTGCCAGCATATTGGGGTTTGCTAATTACAATGAGCAGTTCTTC.

The table lists this clone with a count of one. The rearrangement joins TRBV4-1 to TRBJ1-1, with 8 bases identical to TRBD1. Germline V lookup: CDR1 MGHRA, CDR2 YSYEKL. V shed 1 base and J 1 base; nucleotides not matched to a gene: 2. The CDR3 is made up of 15 amino acids. The DNA of the CDR3 is TGCGCCAGCAGCCAAGCGACAGGGGCGAACACTGAAGCTTTCTTT. Protein sequence: CASSQATGANTEAFF.

This chain links TRBV28 with TRBJ2-7, with a possible D match to TRBD1 (6 bases). The CDR3 loop spans 12 amino acids. Trimming removed 8 bases from V and 5 bases from J, with 13 bases in between. Germline V lookup: CDR1 MDHEN, CDR2 SYDVKM. The CDR3 is CASGPWTDEQYF. DNA for the CDR3: TGTGCCAGCGGCCCATGGACAGACGAGCAGTACTTC.

This clone came up once. The chain couples TRBV18 to TRBJ2-3, with 8 bases matching TRBD1. Unmatched junction bases numbered 3, after V lost 0 bases and J lost 4 bases. The germline gives CDR1 KGHSH, CDR2 LQKENI. The CDR3 totals 15 residues. DNA of the CDR3: TGTGCCAGCTCACCACCGGACAGGGTGGCAGATACGCAGTATTTT. As protein: CASSPPDRVADTQYF.

The genes are TRBV7-9 and TRBJ2-7; D gene ambiguous. This CDR3 contains 12 residues. Germline V gene lookup returns CDR1 SEHNR and CDR2 FQNEAQ (reference sequence). V was trimmed by 4 bases and J by 3 bases, leaving 7 bases between them. The CDR3: CASSSMDYEQYF. The CDR3 coding sequence is TGTGCCAGCAGCTCCATGGACTACGAGCAGTACTTC.

The rearrangement uses TRBV4-1 and TRBJ1-1, with TRBD1 matching 8 bases. The CDR3 sequence is 16 residues long. The junction had 8 bases not matched to a gene; V was cut back by 3 bases and J by 2 bases. Germline V lookup: CDR1 MGHRA, CDR2 YSYEKL. The CDR3 bases are TGCGCCAGCAGCCACGAACCGGGACAGGTAAACACTGAAGCTTTCTTT. Its translation is CASSHEPGQVNTEAFF.

Of note for this clone: No DNA is shown, since the ends of the CDR3 on it are uncertain; the CDR3 is the one TCRdb lists. V gene TRBV9 combines with J gene TRBJ1-2. Germline V gives CDR1 SGDLS, CDR2 YYNGEE. The CDR3 is 12 amino acids long, termini counted. The CDR3 protein is CASSVGGGTVTF.

V and J are TRBV2 and TRBJ1-1; 8 nucleotides match TRBD1. Losses at the gene ends were 4 bases for V and 4 bases for J; bases not matched to a gene: 11. This CDR3 has 16 residues. Germline V gene lookup returns CDR1 SNHLY and CDR2 FYNNEI. The chain's CDR3 is CASSAPGRGQATEAFF. In DNA, the CDR3 is TGTGCCAGCAGTGCCCCGGGCAGGGGGCAGGCCACTGAAGCTTTCTTT.